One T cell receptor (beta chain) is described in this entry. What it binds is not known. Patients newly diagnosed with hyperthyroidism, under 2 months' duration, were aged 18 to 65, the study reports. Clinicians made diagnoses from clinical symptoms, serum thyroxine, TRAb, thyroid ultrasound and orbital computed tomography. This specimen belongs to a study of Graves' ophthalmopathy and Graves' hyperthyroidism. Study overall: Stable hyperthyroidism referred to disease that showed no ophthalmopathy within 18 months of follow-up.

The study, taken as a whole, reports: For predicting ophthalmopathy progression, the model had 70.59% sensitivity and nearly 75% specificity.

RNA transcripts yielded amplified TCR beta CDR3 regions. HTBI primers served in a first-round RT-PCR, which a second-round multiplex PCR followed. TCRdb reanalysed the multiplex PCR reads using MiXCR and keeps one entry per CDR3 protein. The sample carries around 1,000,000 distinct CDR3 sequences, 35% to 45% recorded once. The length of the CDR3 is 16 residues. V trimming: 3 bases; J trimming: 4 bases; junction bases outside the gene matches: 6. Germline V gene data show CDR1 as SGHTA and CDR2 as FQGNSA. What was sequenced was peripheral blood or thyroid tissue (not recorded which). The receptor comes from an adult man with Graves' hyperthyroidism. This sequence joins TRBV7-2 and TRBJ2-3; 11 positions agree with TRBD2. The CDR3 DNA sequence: TGTGCCAGCAGCTTTCCTAGCGGGGGGTGGTCAGATACGCAGTATTTT. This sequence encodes CASSFPSGGWSDTQYF.